This TCR beta chain is from a study of blood T cell repertoires in COVID-19. Across the whole study: COVID-19 samples from acute and convalescent phases originated in the United States, Italy and Spain.

Original data processing: Nucleated cell number was recorded as an estimate derived from reference gene primer amplification. Only in-frame clones appear in the TCRdb table, and some are missing; sequencing was by immunoSEQ multiplex PCR. The V and J calls and clone size were taken over from that table, and D and trimming were inferred from the DNA. The data contain 300,000 to 400,000 clones, under 95% of them singletons. The CDR3 is 14 residues long. From germline, CDR1 is LNHNV and CDR2 YYDKDF (reference sequence). Trimming removed 5 bases from V and 6 bases from J, with 15 bases in between. The chain combines TRBV15 with TRBJ2-3; D is perhaps TRBD1 (7 bases). The clonotype originates from a woman under 30 who had recovered from COVID-19. Source material: peripheral blood. This chain's CDR3 is CATSWNRGGDTQYF. The CDR3 DNA reads as TGTGCCACCAGCTGGAACAGGGGAGGCGATACGCAGTATTTT.